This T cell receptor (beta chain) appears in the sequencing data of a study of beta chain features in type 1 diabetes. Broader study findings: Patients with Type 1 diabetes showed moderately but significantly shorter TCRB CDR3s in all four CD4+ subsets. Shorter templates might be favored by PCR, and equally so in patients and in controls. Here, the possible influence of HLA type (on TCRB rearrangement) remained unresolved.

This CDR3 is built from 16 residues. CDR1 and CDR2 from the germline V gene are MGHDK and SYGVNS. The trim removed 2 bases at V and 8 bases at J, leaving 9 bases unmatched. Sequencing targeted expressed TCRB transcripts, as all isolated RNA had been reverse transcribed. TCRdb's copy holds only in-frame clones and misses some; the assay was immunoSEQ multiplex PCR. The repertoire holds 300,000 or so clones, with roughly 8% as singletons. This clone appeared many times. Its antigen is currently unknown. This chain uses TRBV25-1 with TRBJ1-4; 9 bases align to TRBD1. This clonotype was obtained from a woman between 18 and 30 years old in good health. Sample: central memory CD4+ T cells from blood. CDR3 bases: TGTGCCAGCAGTGAAGGCCCCGGGACAGGGATAGAAAAACTGTTTTTT. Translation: CASSEGPGTGIEKLFF.